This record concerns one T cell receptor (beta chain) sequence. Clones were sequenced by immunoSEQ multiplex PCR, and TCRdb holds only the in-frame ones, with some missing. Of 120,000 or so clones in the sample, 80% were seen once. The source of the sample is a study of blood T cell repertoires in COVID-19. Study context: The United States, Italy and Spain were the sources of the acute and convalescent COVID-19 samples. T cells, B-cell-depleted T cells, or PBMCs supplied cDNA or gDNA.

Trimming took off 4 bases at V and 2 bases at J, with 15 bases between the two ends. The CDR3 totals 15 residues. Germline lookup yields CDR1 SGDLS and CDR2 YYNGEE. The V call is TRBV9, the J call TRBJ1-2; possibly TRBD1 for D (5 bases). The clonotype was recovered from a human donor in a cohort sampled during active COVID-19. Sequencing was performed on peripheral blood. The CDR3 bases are TGTGCCAGCAGCCCGTATGAGACAGTAAACTATGGCTACACCTTC. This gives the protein CASSPYETVNYGYTF.